These 13 T cell receptor beta chains share one sample of origin, sequenced in a study of blood T cell repertoires in COVID-19. Produced via immunoSEQ multiplex PCR; TCRdb's table is partial and in-frame only. This table holds over 20,000 clones, roughly 83% found once. Specimen: peripheral blood. Source of these receptors: a man between 65 and 79 years old with acute or convalescent COVID-19.

This clone was counted between two and nine times. The V call is TRBV10-3, the J call TRBJ2-6, with 9 positions matching TRBD1. The germline CDR1 and CDR2 sequences are ENHRY and SYGVKD. With V trimmed by 4 bases and J by 3 bases, 7 bases remained unmatched. This CDR3 is built from 17 residues. CDR3 residues: CAISVGGQGFGANVLTF. CDR3 coding DNA: TGTGCCATCAGTGTTGGGGGACAGGGATTTGGGGCCAACGTCCTGACTTTC.

The rearrangement joins TRBV30 to TRBJ1-2, with D possibly TRBD1 on 6 matching bases. The CDR3 sequence is 14 residues long. Germline-derived CDR1 and CDR2 are GTSNPN and SVGIG (reference sequence). V was shortened by 0 bases and J by 8 bases, with 16 bases between the two germline ends. The CDR3 nucleotides are TGTGCCTGGAGTGTACTGGGGGCGCAAGGGGGCTACACCTTC. The encoded protein is CAWSVLGAQGGYTF.

This sequence joins TRBV10-3 and TRBJ2-3; the match to TRBD1 covers 7 bases. Germline loops: CDR1 ENHRY, CDR2 SYGVKD. The CDR3 is 14 residues long. Losses at the gene ends were 6 bases for V and 3 bases for J; bases not matched to a gene: 6. CDR3 in amino acids: CAISLMTGTDTQYF. As DNA, the CDR3 is TGTGCCATCAGCCTAATGACAGGGACAGATACGCAGTATTTT.

The chain employs TRBV7-9 and TRBJ1-1; D unclear. The CDR3 covers 13 residues. Germline V gives CDR1 SEHNR, CDR2 FQNEAQ (reference sequence). V lost 3 bases and J lost 1, with 6 bases in between. CDR3 nucleotides: TGTGCCAGCAGCTTTGAGGGGAACACTGAAGCTTTCTTT. Translated, it gives CASSFEGNTEAFF.

The rearrangement links TRBV7-9 to TRBJ2-7; the D gene is possibly TRBD2 (5 bases). CDR1 SEHNR and CDR2 FQNEAQ come from the germline V gene (reference sequence). The CDR3 sequence is 13 residues long. The V gene lost 5 bases and the J gene lost 4 bases, with 12 bases spanning the gap. This CDR3 is CASSLGKRYEQYF. In DNA form, the CDR3 reads TGTGCCAGCAGCCTCGGGAAGAGATACGAGCAGTACTTC.

This chain uses TRBV5-4 with TRBJ1-2; TRBD1 might be the D (6 bases). The ends were cut back, 1 base at V and 2 bases at J, with 9 bases in the middle. CDR3 length: 14 residues. Looked up from germline, CDR1 is SGHNT and CDR2 is YYREEE (reference sequence). The CDR3 region is CASSLPRGNYGYTF. The CDR3 DNA sequence: TGTGCCAGCAGCTTGCCCAGGGGAAACTATGGCTACACCTTC.

The CDR3 reads CAWSGASGNTGELFF. The CDR3 region has the DNA TGTGCCTGGAGTGGGGCTAGCGGAAACACCGGGGAGCTGTTTTTT. The V gene is TRBV30, the J gene TRBJ2-2; TRBD2 matches 7 bases. The CDR3 length is 15 residues. Germline V CDR1 and CDR2: GTSNPN, SVGIG (reference sequence). J lost 2 bases, V lost 1 base, and 4 bases had no gene match.

J is TRBJ2-1 and V is TRBV7-2; D is perhaps TRBD2 (6 bases). The V end was cut by 3 bases, the J end by 10 bases, with 16 bases between. CDR3 length: 14 amino acids. Germline CDR1 is SGHTA and CDR2 is FQGNSA. The CDR3: CASSFRRGLGEQFF. DNA of the CDR3: TGTGCCAGCAGCTTCAGGCGGGGACTGGGCGAGCAGTTCTTC.

V gene TRBV12-3 or TRBV12-4 combines with J gene TRBJ1-4, with 7 bases aligning to TRBD1. CDR3 length equals 13 residues. V lost 3 bases and J lost 10; bases outside the gene matches: 5. The CDR3 nucleotides read TGTGCCAGCAGTTTTGGGACAGAAGGAAAACTGTTTTTT. This encodes CASSFGTEGKLFF.

The V and J genes are TRBV5-4 and TRBJ2-5, with a tentative D call TRBD1 (5 bases). This CDR3 region has 16 residues. V was pared by 0 bases and J by 5 bases, with 17 bases between. The germline CDR1 and CDR2 sequences are SGHNT and YYREEE (reference sequence). In nucleotides, the CDR3 is TGTGCCAGCAGCTTGGAGAAGGGGTTTGTTTTCGAGACCCAGTACTTC. Its translation: CASSLEKGFVFETQYF.

This clone has only a few counts. The V and J genes are TRBV4-1 and TRBJ1-5; 9 bases line up with TRBD1. J gave up 5 bases and V 0 bases, and 5 bases lay outside the gene matches. Per the germline V gene, CDR1 is MGHRA and CDR2 is YSYEKL. This CDR3 is built from 16 residues. CDR3: CASSQDAGQGHQPQHF. The CDR3 DNA reads as TGCGCCAGCAGCCAAGACGCAGGACAGGGGCATCAGCCCCAGCATTTT.

Concerning this clone: The germline gene is not matched at one end of the junction; a read error may be the cause. The chain combines TRBV12-5 with TRBJ2-1; TRBD2 is a possible D gene (6 bases). This CDR3 contains 15 residues. Germline-derived CDR1 and CDR2 are LGHNT and FRNRAP. The CDR3 DNA follows: TGTGCTAGTGGTTTGGCCCGGGACTCCGACAATGAGCAGTTCTTC. Translation gives CASGLARDSDNEQFF.

This chain uses TRBV7-2 with TRBJ2-5, with TRBD2 as a possible D gene (5 bases). The CDR3 sequence is 14 residues long. The germline V gene has CDR1 SGHTA and CDR2 FQGNSA. Trimming took 5 bases from V and 9 from J, leaving 19 bases between them. The CDR3 nucleotides are TGTGCCAGCAGCCCCGAAGGACTTAAGAGACCCCAGTACTTC. The encoded protein is CASSPEGLKRPQYF.